The clone carrying this TCR beta chain was detected only a few times. No antigen is known for it. The sample comes from a study of human T cells and chemical hapten exposure. At the level of the study: While the approximately 23-week study was under way, patients received diphenylcyclopropenone on the scalp every week.

Notes on the study in general: Expanded TCRs were compared with controls, and the expanded TCRs formed significantly more large CDR3 similarity clusters.

The time point denotes: patch test 1, 2 weeks after DPC sensitization. Treatment of the sample: therapeutic diphenylcyclopropenone sensitization with weekly scalp DPC. At every patch-test visit, blood was drawn before the patch test was applied. The authors' total RNA extraction used unfractionated whole blood. Germline CDR1 SGHRS, CDR2 YFSETQ. This CDR3 has 14 amino acids. V lost 0 bases to trimming and J lost 0 bases, with 3 bases between them. TCRdb used MiXCR to reprocess the RACE reads, holding one entry per CDR3 protein. This sample yields 60,000 to 80,000 distinct CDR3 sequences, of which more than 30% are seen a single time; roughly 9.8% belongs to the top ten.

This sequence joins TRBV5-1 and TRBJ1-4; D is unclear. Sequencing was performed on whole blood, taken in connection with sensitization to the hapten diphenylcyclopropenone (DPC). The TCR originated in a man aged 40-49 years with alopecia areata. Some clones in this sample may be carry-over from other donors' samples. This CDR3 is CASSLDPTNEKLFF. Here the CDR3 DNA reads TGCGCCAGCAGCTTGGACCCAACTAATGAAAAACTGTTTTTT. The full variable domain, completed using reference TRBV5-1 and TRBJ1-4, is KAGVTQTPRYLIKTRGQQVTLSCSPISGHRSVSWYQQTPGQGLQFLFEYFSETQRNKGNFPGRFSGRQFSNSRSEMNVSTLELGDSALYLCASSLDPTNEKLFFGSGTQLSVL.